This T cell receptor beta chain was observed in a study of blood T cells in healthy people across ages. General study points: Leaving the PBMCs unsorted stopped any conclusive comparison of naive versus antigen-experienced cells.

There were healthy Caucasian individuals from Russia, aged roughly 6 to 90, serving as donors. A second PCR, run for roughly 6 to 11 cycles, used a sample-barcoded 5' primer plus a J-beta primer mix. Researchers report that each sample yielded at least 3 million CDR3-containing paired-end reads. TCRdb passed the 5' RACE reads through MiXCR, listing each CDR3 protein once. The sample consists of more than 800,000 distinct CDR3 sequences, more than 25% of them appearing once. This clonotype showed up many times. Its antigen is unknown. The CDR3 has 15 residues. CDR1 is SGHRS and CDR2 is YFSETQ in the germline V gene. Trimming at V came to 8 bases and at J to 4 bases, leaving 12 bases not matched to a gene.

This TCR was sampled from a woman of 80 years or more in good health. Sequenced: blood. The rearrangement joins TRBV5-1 to TRBJ2-5; 9 bases match TRBD1. The CDR3 nucleotides read TGCGCCAGTCAACTCACCCGGGACAGGGTAGAGACCCAGTACTTC. Amino acids: CASQLTRDRVETQYF.